The sequence of this T cell receptor beta chain was determined in a study of T cell repertoires in cytomegalovirus infection. One entry per CDR3 protein results from TCRdb running MiXCR on the reads. The sample consists of hundreds of thousands of distinct CDR3 sequences, 30% to 35% of them appearing once. CDR3 length: 19 residues. Germline V gene sequence: CDR1 SGHDN, CDR2 FVKESK. The J segment lost 1 base and the V segment lost 4 bases, leaving 9 bases of the junction unmatched. The count of this clonotype is one. What it binds is unknown. The source of this sequence is a human donor in good health (CMV status not recorded). Some clones in this sample may be carry-over from other donors' samples. The V call is TRBV14, the J call TRBJ2-6; TRBD1 aligns across 11 bases. Specimen: cultured PBMCs, collected from culture after CMV antigen stimulation. CDR3 sequence: CASSPPLGTGGSGANVLTF. CDR3 sequence (DNA): TGTGCCAGCAGCCCTCCTTTGGGGACAGGGGGATCTGGGGCCAACGTCCTGACTTTC.